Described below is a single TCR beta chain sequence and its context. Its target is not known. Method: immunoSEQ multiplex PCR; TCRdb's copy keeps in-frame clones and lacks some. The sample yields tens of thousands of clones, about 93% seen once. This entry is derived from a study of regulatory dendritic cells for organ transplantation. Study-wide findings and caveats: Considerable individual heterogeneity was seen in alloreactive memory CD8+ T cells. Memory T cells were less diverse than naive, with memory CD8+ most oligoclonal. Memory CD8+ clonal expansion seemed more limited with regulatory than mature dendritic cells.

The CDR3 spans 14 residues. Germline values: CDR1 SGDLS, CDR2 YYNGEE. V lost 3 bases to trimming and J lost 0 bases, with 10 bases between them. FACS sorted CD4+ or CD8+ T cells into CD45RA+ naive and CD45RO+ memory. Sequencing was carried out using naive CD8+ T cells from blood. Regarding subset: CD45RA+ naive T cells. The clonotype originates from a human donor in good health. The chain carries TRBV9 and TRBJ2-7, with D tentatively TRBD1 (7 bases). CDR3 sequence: CASSGGDSSYEQYF. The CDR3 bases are TGTGCCAGCAGCGGCGGGGACAGCTCCTACGAGCAGTACTTC.